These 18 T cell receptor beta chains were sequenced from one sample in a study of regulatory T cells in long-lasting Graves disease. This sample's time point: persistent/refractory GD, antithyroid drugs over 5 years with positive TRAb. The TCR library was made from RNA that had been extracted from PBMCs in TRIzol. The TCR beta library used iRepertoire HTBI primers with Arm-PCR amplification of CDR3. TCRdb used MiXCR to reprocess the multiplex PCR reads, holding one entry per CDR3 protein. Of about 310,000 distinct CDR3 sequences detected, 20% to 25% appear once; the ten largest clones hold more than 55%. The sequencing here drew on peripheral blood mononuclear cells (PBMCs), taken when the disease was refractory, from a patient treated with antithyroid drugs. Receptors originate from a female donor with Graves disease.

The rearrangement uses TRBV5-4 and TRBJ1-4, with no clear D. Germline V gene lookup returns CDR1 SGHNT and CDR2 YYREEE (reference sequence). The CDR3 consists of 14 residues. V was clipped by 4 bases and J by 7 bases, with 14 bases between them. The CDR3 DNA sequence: TGTGCCAGCAGCCGAGCAGGCCTTGGTGAAAAACTGTTTTTT. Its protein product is CASSRAGLGEKLFF.

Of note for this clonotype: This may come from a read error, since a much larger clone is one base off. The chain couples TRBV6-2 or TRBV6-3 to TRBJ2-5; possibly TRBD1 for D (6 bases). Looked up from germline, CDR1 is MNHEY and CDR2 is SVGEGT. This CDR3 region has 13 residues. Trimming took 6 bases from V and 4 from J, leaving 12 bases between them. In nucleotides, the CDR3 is TGTGCCAGCAGGCCCCCAGGGGTAGAGACCCAGTACTTC. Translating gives CASRPPGVETQYF.

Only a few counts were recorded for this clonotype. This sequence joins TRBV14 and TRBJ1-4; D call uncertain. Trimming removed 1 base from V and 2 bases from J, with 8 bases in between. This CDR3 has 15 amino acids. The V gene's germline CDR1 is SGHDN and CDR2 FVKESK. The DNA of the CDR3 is TGTGCCAGCAGCCAAGTGACGGGCACTAATGAAAAACTGTTTTTT. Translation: CASSQVTGTNEKLFF.

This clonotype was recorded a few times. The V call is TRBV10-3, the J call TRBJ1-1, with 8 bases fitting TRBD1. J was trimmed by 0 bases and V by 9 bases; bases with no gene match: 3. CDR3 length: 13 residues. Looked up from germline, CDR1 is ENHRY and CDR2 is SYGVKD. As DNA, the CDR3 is TGTGCCATAGGGACAGGCTTGAACACTGAAGCTTTCTTT. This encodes CAIGTGLNTEAFF.

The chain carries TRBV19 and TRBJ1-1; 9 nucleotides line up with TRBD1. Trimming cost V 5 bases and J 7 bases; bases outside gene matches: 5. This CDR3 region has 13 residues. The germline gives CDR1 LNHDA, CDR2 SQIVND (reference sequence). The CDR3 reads CASSVTGGVEAFF. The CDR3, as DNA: TGTGCCAGTAGTGTTACAGGGGGCGTTGAAGCTTTCTTT.

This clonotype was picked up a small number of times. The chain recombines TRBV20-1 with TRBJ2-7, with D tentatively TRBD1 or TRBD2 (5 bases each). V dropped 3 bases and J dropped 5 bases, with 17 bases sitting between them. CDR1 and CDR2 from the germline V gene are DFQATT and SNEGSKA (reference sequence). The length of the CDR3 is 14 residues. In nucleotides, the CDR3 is TGCAGTGCTAGGGGGGTGGTGGGGGTCAACGAGCAGTACTTC. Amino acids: CSARGVVGVNEQYF.

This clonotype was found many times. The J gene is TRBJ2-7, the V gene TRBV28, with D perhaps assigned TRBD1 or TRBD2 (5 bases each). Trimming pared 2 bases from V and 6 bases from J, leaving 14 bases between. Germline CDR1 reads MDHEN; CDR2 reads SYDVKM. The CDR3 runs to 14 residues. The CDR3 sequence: CASSLGGAPPEQYF. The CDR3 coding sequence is TGTGCCAGCAGTTTAGGGGGAGCGCCCCCCGAGCAGTACTTC.

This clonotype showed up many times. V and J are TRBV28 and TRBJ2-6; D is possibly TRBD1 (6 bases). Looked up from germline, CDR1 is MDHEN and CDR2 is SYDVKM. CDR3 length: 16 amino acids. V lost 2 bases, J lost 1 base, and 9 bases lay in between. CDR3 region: CASSLPTGSGANVLTF. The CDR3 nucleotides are TGTGCCAGCAGTTTACCAACAGGGTCTGGGGCCAACGTCCTGACTTTC.

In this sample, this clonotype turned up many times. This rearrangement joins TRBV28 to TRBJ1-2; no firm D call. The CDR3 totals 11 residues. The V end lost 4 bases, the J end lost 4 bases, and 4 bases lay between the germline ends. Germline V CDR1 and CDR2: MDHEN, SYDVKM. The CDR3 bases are TGTGCCAGCAGTTCGATCTATGGCTACACCTTC. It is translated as CASSSIYGYTF.

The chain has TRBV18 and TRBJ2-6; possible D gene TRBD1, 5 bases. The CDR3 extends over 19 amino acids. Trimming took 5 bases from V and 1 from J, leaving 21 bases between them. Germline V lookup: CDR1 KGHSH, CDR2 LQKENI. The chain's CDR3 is CASSSKVAARQSGANVLTF. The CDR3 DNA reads TGTGCCAGCTCATCCAAAGTTGCGGCTAGACAGTCTGGGGCCAACGTCCTGACTTTC.

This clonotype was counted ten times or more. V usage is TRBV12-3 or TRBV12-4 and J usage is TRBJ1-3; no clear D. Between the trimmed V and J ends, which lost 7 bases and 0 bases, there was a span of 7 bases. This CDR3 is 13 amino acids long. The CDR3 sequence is CASMVSSGNTIYF. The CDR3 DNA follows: TGTGCCAGCATGGTGAGCTCTGGAAACACCATATATTTT.

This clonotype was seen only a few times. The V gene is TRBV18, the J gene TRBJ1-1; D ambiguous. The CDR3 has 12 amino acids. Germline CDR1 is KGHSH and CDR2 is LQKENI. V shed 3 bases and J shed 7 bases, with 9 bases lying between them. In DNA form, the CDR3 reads TGTGCCAGCTCACCGGACGGATTTGAAGCTTTCTTT. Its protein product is CASSPDGFEAFF. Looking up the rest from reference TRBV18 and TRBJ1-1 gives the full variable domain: NAGVMQNPRHLVRRRGQEARLRCSPMKGHSHVYWYRQLPEEGLKFMVYLQKENIIDESGMPKERFSAEFPKEGPSILRIQQVVRGDSAAYFCASSPDGFEAFFGQGTRLTVV.

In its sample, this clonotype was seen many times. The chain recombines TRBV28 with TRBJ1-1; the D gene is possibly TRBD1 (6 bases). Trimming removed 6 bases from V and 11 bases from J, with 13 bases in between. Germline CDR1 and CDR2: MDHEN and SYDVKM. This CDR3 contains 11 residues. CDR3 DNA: TGTGCCAGCAGGGAAGGGGGGGAGGCTTTCTTT. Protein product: CASREGGEAFF.

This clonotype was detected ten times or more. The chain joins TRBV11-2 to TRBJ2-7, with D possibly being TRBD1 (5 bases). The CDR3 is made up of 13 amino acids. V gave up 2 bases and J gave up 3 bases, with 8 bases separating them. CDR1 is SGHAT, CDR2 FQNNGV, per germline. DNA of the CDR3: TGTGCCAGCAGCTTACCGCAGGGCTACGAGCAGTACTTC. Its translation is CASSLPQGYEQYF. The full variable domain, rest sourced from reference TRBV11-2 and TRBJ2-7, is EAGVAQSPRYKIIEKRQSVAFWCNPISGHATLYWYQQILGQGPKLLIQFQNNGVVDDSQLPKDRFSAERLKGVDSTLKIQPAKLEDSAVYLCASSLPQGYEQYFGPGTRLTVT.

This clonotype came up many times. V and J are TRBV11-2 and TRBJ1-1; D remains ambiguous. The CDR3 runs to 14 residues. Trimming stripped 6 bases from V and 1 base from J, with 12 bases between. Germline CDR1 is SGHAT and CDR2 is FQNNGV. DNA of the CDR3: TGTGCCAGCAGTTACCTCACGGGGAACACTGAAGCTTTCTTT. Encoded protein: CASSYLTGNTEAFF.

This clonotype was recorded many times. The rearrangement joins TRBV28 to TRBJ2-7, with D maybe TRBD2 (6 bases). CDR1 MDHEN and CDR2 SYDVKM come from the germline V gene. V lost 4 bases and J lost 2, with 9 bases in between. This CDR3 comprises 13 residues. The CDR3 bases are TGTGCCAGCAGTTACTCGGGGGCCTACGAGCAGTACTTC. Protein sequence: CASSYSGAYEQYF.

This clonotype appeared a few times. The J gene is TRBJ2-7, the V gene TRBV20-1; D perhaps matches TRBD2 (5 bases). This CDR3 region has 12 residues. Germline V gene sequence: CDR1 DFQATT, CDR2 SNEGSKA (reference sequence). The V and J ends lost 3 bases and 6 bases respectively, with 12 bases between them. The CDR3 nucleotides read TGCAGTGCTAGGGAAACTAGTACCGAGCAGTACTTC. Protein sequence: CSARETSTEQYF.

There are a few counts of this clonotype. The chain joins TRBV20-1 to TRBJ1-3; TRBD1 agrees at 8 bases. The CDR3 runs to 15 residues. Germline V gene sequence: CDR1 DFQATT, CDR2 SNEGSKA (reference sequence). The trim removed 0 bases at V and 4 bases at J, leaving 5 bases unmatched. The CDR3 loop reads CSARDPGQGGNTIYF. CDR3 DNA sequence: TGCAGTGCTAGAGATCCCGGACAGGGCGGAAACACCATATATTTT.